The 3 T cell receptor beta chains below were found in one sample sequenced in a study of T cell responses to AZD1222 COVID-19 vaccine. Sequencing was performed with immunoSEQ multiplex PCR; in TCRdb, only in-frame clones are kept and a portion is missing. This sample yields some 160,000 clones, of which 91% are seen a single time; about 4.5% belongs to the top ten. The sequencing here drew on peripheral blood, taken on day 0 of AZD1222 vaccination. The receptors shown here come from an adult in good health.

This chain joins TRBV19 and TRBJ1-5; 7 nucleotides match TRBD1. The ends lost 6 bases at V and 4 bases at J; junction bases unmatched: 6. Germline CDR1 LNHDA, CDR2 SQIVND (reference sequence). CDR3 length: 14 amino acids. The chain's CDR3 is CASSQQGNNQPQHF. Written as DNA, the CDR3 is TGTGCCAGTAGCCAACAGGGGAATAATCAGCCCCAGCATTTT.

The chain employs TRBV14 and TRBJ2-1, with D perhaps matching TRBD1 (5 bases). Looked up from germline, CDR1 is SGHDN and CDR2 is FVKESK. V was trimmed by 4 bases and J by 2 bases, leaving 12 bases between them. The CDR3 is 15 residues long. CDR3 DNA: TGTGCCAGCAGCCCCTTTATGGGGCCCTACAATGAGCAGTTCTTC. It is translated as CASSPFMGPYNEQFF. Looking up the rest from reference TRBV14 and TRBJ2-1 gives the full variable domain: EAGVTQFPSHSVIEKGQTVTLRCDPISGHDNLYWYRRVMGKEIKFLLHFVKESKQDESGMPNNRFLAERTGGTYSTLKVQPAELEDSGVYFCASSPFMGPYNEQFFGPGTRLTVL.

The chain employs TRBV2 and TRBJ2-5, with a tentative D call TRBD2 (6 bases). This CDR3 spans 15 amino acids. Germline V gene sequence: CDR1 SNHLY, CDR2 FYNNEI. With 5 bases removed from V and 7 bases from J, the gap between germline ends came to 20 bases. The CDR3 DNA reads TGTGCCAGCAGTCTTTCTCCGGGACTCCAAACGACCCAGTACTTC. As protein: CASSLSPGLQTTQYF. Full variable domain (missing parts from reference TRBV2 and TRBJ2-5): EPEVTQTPSHQVTQMGQEVILRCVPISNHLYFYWYRQILGQKVEFLVSFYNNEISEKSEIFDDQFSVERPDGSNFTLKIRSTKLEDSAMYFCASSLSPGLQTTQYFGPGTRLLVL.